The 25 T cell receptor beta chains reported below all come from one sample, sequenced in a study of metastatic and nonmetastatic thyroid tumors. Ahead of thyroid surgery, no patient had received treatment of any kind. TCRdb reassembled clones from the PCR reads with MiXCR. The table has tens of thousands of clones, approximately 24% seen once. Sequencing was performed on tumor tissue. The receptor set was obtained from a male donor with papillary thyroid cancer or a benign thyroid nodule (not recorded which). Some clones in this sample may be carry-over from other donors' samples.

Comments on this clone: Other nucleotide sequences in the sample specify the same CDR3. V and J are TRBV20-1 and TRBJ1-3; tentatively, D is TRBD1 (6 bases). This CDR3 has 14 amino acids. CDR1 is DFQATT, CDR2 SNEGSKA, per germline (reference sequence). CDR3 amino acids: CSAPDTKRGNTIYF. The CDR3, as DNA: TGCAGCGCCCCAGACACAAAAAGGGGGAACACCATATATTTT.

This clone was seen more than once but under ten times. This sequence joins TRBV7-9 and TRBJ1-1, with D possibly TRBD1 on 5 matching bases. V lost 7 bases, J lost 2 bases, and 11 bases lay in between. Germline values: CDR1 SEHNR, CDR2 FQNEAQ (reference sequence). CDR3 length: 13 amino acids. Here the CDR3 reads CASIGDLNTEAFF. CDR3 nucleotide sequence: TGTGCCAGCATCGGGGACCTAAACACTGAAGCTTTCTTT.

This clone was detected only once. V is TRBV20-1 and J is TRBJ2-1, with 11 positions matching TRBD2. The CDR3 is made up of 15 amino acids. The germline gives CDR1 DFQATT, CDR2 SNEGSKA (reference sequence). V lost 2 bases and J lost 12; bases outside the gene matches: 12. CDR3 DNA: TGCAGTGCTAGACCCCCAGCTACTAGCGGGAGCGTGCAGTTCTTC. The encoded protein is CSARPPATSGSVQFF.

By share, this clone ranks as medium-sized. CDR3 sequence: CSARDSGSTDTQYF. Written as DNA, the CDR3 is TGCAGTGCTAGAGATAGCGGGAGCACAGATACGCAGTATTTT. V usage is TRBV20-1 and J usage is TRBJ2-3, with 7 bases that match TRBD2. The V gene's germline CDR1 is DFQATT and CDR2 SNEGSKA (reference sequence). V shed 0 bases, J shed 0 bases, and the junction held 0 bases outside the gene matches. The CDR3 has 14 residues.

This clone occurred many times. The chain employs TRBV24-1 and TRBJ1-1, with a weak D call TRBD1 (6 bases). V was clipped by 10 bases and J by 0 bases, with 11 bases between them. Looked up from germline, CDR1 is KGHDR and CDR2 is SFDVKD. This CDR3 contains 13 residues. CDR3 amino acids: CATRGQLNTEAFF. CDR3 sequence (DNA): TGTGCCACGAGAGGACAGCTGAACACTGAAGCTTTCTTT.

This clone has a count of ten or more. The chain uses TRBV5-1 and TRBJ2-7; 8 bases are shared with TRBD1. The J segment lost 5 bases and the V segment lost 2 bases, leaving 6 bases of the junction unmatched. The CDR3 consists of 14 residues. Germline CDR1 is SGHRS and CDR2 is YFSETQ. The chain's CDR3 is CASSFPGGKDEQYF. Written as DNA, the CDR3 is TGCGCCAGCAGCTTTCCAGGGGGCAAGGACGAGCAGTACTTC.

This clone was picked up many times. CDR3 loop: CSVRTSENQETQYF. Here the CDR3 DNA reads TGCAGTGTTAGGACTAGCGAAAACCAAGAGACCCAGTACTTC. The chain recombines TRBV20-1 with TRBJ2-5; 9 positions match TRBD2. The CDR3 contains 14 residues. Germline CDR1 reads DFQATT; CDR2 reads SNEGSKA (reference sequence). V lost 7 bases, J lost 0 bases, and 6 bases stayed unmatched.

This clone was seen repeatedly, ten times or more. J is TRBJ1-4 and V is TRBV27, with D unresolved. CDR1 MNHEY and CDR2 SMNVEV come from the germline V gene (reference sequence). Trimming stripped 3 bases from V and 5 bases from J, with 7 bases between. The CDR3 runs to 13 residues. CDR3 loop: CASSFVPNEKLFF. In DNA, the CDR3 is TGTGCCAGCAGTTTTGTCCCAAATGAAAAACTGTTTTTT. The entire variable domain, with the rest obtained from reference TRBV27 and TRBJ1-4, is as follows: EAQVTQNPRYLITVTGKKLTVTCSQNMNHEYMSWYRQDPGLGLRQIYYSMNVEVTDKGDVPEGYKVSRKEKRNFPLILESPSPNQTSLYFCASSFVPNEKLFFGSGTQLSVL.

The chain couples TRBV6-7 to TRBJ1-5, with D possibly TRBD1 on 6 matching bases. TRBV6-7 is recorded as an ORF, its role being uncertain. V lost 5 bases and J lost 8, with 25 bases in between. The CDR3 loop spans 17 amino acids. The CDR3 nucleotides read TGTGCCAGCAGTCTACTGGAGGGGGGGAATAGCAAGGAGCCCCAGCATTTT. Its protein product is CASSLLEGGNSKEPQHF.

This clone was seen at least ten times. A single base separates this from a much larger clone, so it may be a read error. No conserved phenylalanine or tryptophan ends this CDR3, so it is likely a read error. V usage is TRBV7-2 and J usage is TRBJ2-7; 8 nucleotides agree with TRBD2. Trimming removed 5 bases from V and 4 bases from J; junction bases left unmatched: 10. The length of the CDR3 is 15 residues. Germline CDR1 and CDR2: SGHTA and FQGNSA. In DNA form, the CDR3 reads TGTGCCAGCAGCAAGAGAAGCGGGAGCGGGTACGAGCAGTACCTC. Translation: CASSKRSGSGYEQYL.

This clone is categorized as medium-sized (0.01 to 0.1%). Other DNA sequences within the sample encode an identical CDR3. The chain carries TRBV20-1 and TRBJ2-7; 9 bases line up with TRBD2. The V gene end was trimmed by 2 bases and the J gene end by 1 base; junction bases not matched to a gene: 9. The germline CDR1 and CDR2 sequences are DFQATT and SNEGSKA (reference sequence). This CDR3 has 16 amino acids. Here the CDR3 reads CSARKRLAGRSYEQYF. The CDR3 DNA is TGCAGTGCTAGAAAGCGGCTAGCGGGGAGATCCTACGAGCAGTACTTC.

This clone appeared many times. This sequence joins TRBV20-1 and TRBJ1-3; D might be TRBD1 (6 bases). V dropped 6 bases and J dropped 1 base, with 13 bases sitting between them. This CDR3 is built from 14 residues. Germline CDR1 reads DFQATT; CDR2 reads SNEGSKA (reference sequence). CDR3 region: CSAPQGSSGNTIYF. The CDR3 bases are TGCAGTGCCCCACAGGGATCTTCTGGAAACACCATATATTTT.

This clone has a count of ten or more. The rearrangement links TRBV20-1 to TRBJ2-5, with TRBD1 as a possible D gene (5 bases). Trimming cost V 0 bases and J 4 bases, with 15 bases left between them. Germline V gene lookup returns CDR1 DFQATT and CDR2 SNEGSKA (reference sequence). The CDR3 is 15 residues long. The CDR3 loop reads CSARDSQGISETQYF. The CDR3 DNA reads as TGCAGTGCTAGAGACTCCCAGGGAATCTCAGAGACCCAGTACTTC.

A remark on this clone: Germline and junction disagree at one end, which may indicate a read error. The same CDR3 is also encoded by other DNA sequences in this sample. The chain links TRBV6-1 to TRBJ2-2, with 7 bases aligning to TRBD2. This CDR3 is built from 14 residues. The germline gives CDR1 MNHNS, CDR2 SASEGT. CDR3 in amino acids: CASSLHPRGGELFF. Here the CDR3 DNA reads TGTGCCAGCAGCCTGCACCCGCGGGGAGGGGAGTTGTTTTTT.

In this sample, this clone turned up many times. The chain is built from TRBV5-1 and TRBJ1-1; unclear D gene. This CDR3 spans 14 amino acids. Trimming took 0 bases from V and 5 from J, leaving 11 bases between them. Looked up from germline, CDR1 is SGHRS and CDR2 is YFSETQ. The CDR3 nucleotides are TGCGCCAGCAGCTTGGCCCTGGGAGGGACTGAAGCTTTCTTT. As protein: CASSLALGGTEAFF.

The chain combines TRBV5-1 with TRBJ2-2; D unclear. V was clipped by 4 bases and J by 0 bases, with 10 bases between them. CDR3 length: 15 amino acids. Germline V gene sequence: CDR1 SGHRS, CDR2 YFSETQ. As DNA, the CDR3 is TGCGCCAGCAGCATCGGGCCCTCGAACACCGGGGAGCTGTTTTTT. Translation: CASSIGPSNTGELFF.

This clone was seen at least ten times. A much bigger clone sits one base away, suggesting this may be a read error. Other DNA sequences in the same sample also yield this CDR3. The chain links TRBV20-1 to TRBJ2-7; D remains unclear. Germline V gives CDR1 DFQATT, CDR2 SNEGSKA (reference sequence). Trimming took off 3 bases at V and 7 bases at J, with 10 bases between the two ends. The CDR3 totals 11 residues. The CDR3 loop is CSASQPREQYF. Here the CDR3 DNA reads TGCAGTGCTAGTCAACCCCGAGAGCAGTACTTC.

This clone appeared many times. V is TRBV18 and J is TRBJ2-7; D unresolved. Germline CDR1 is KGHSH and CDR2 is LQKENI. V dropped 3 bases and J dropped 2 bases, with 8 bases sitting between them. The CDR3 has 13 residues. The CDR3 DNA is TGTGCCAGCTCACCTGGATCCCCCTACGAGCAGTACTTC. This sequence encodes CASSPGSPYEQYF.

This clone was found many times. The rearrangement joins TRBV29-1 to TRBJ2-1; unclear D gene. Germline V CDR1 and CDR2: SQVTM, ANQGSEA. This CDR3 is 12 amino acids long. The CDR3 DNA reads TGCAGTGTCAAAGACGGAGACAATGAGCAGTTCTTC. Its translation: CSVKDGDNEQFF.

The table lists this clone with many counts. J is TRBJ2-2 and V is TRBV27; D call uncertain. The CDR3 covers 16 residues. The germline V and J ends were trimmed by 9 bases and 1 base, with 18 bases remaining between them. CDR1 is MNHEY, CDR2 SMNVEV, per germline (reference sequence). The CDR3 nucleotides are TGTGCCAGTACGACACTTAAGACGGGGAACACCGGGGAGCTGTTTTTT. Translated: CASTTLKTGNTGELFF.

On this clone: One junction end disagrees with the germline gene, perhaps due to a read error. The V gene is TRBV6-2 or TRBV6-3, the J gene TRBJ2-7, with D uncertain. Germline values: CDR1 MNHEY, CDR2 SVGEGT. The CDR3 length is 13 residues. The CDR3 spells CATSYVERYEQYF. The CDR3 nucleotides are TGTGCCACCAGTTATGTGGAGCGCTACGAGCAGTACTTC.

Ten or more counts support this clone. The chain carries TRBV9 and TRBJ2-5, with 7 bases aligning to TRBD2. Trimming removed 4 bases from V and 2 bases from J; junction bases left unmatched: 5. Germline CDR1 and CDR2: SGDLS and YYNGEE. The CDR3 contains 14 residues. The chain's CDR3 is CASSQSGVQETQYF. For the CDR3, the DNA is TGTGCCAGCAGCCAGAGCGGGGTTCAAGAGACCCAGTACTTC.

This chain uses TRBV4-1 with TRBJ2-6; D might be TRBD1 (5 bases). The CDR3 totals 16 residues. Trimming stripped 7 bases from V and 1 base from J, with 14 bases between. In germline, CDR1 is MGHRA, CDR2 YSYEKL. In nucleotides, the CDR3 is TGCGCCAGCAAACATGGGGCATCGTCTGGGGCCAACGTCCTGACTTTC. Residues: CASKHGASSGANVLTF.

The chain is built from TRBV5-8 and TRBJ2-5; the D is unclear. CDR1 is SGHTS and CDR2 is YDEGEE in the germline V gene. The CDR3 is made up of 16 amino acids. V lost 0 bases to trimming and J lost 5 bases, with 17 bases between them. CDR3 DNA: TGTGCCAGCAGCTTGGTGGACGTACCAAAAAGGGAGACCCAGTACTTC. Translating it yields CASSLVDVPKRETQYF.

About this clone: Mismatch with germline at one junction end may stem from a read error. The rearrangement joins TRBV11-2 to TRBJ2-3; D might be TRBD1 or TRBD2, each matching 5 bases. The CDR3 runs to 16 residues. From germline, CDR1 is SGHAT and CDR2 FQNNGV. The CDR3: CASSLLLLGRGDTRYF. CDR3 nucleotides: TGTGCCAGCAGCTTACTACTACTGGGACGCGGTGATACGCGGTATTTT.